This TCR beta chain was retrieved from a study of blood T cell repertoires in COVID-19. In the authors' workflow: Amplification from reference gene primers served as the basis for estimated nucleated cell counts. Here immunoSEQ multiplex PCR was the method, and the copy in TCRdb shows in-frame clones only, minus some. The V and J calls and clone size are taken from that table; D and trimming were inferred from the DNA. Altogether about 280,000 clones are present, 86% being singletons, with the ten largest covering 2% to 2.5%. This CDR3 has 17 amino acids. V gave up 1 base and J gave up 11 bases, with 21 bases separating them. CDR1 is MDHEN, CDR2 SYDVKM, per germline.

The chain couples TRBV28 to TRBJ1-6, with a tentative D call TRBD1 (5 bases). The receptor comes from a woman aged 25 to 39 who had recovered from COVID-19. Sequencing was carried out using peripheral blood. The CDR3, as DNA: TGTGCCAGCAGTTTATTCGAAGGGGTCCCATCGATTACACCCCTCCACTTT. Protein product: CASSLFEGVPSITPLHF.